The clone carrying this T cell receptor (beta chain) was counted a few times. Its antigen is unidentified. The sample is drawn from a study of cytomegalovirus exposure and HLA in healthy donors. Study results and caveats: Later, an analysis found that common viral pathogens appeared to be linked with several of the most significant clusters. Follow-up analysis later connected one missense variant in DCLRE1C with trimming of TCR beta V- and J-genes.

There were likely unrecorded immune exposures, though donors were nominally healthy when sampled. Trimming at V came to 4 bases and at J to 1 base, leaving 7 bases not matched to a gene. Germline V CDR1 and CDR2: KGHSH, LQKENI. The CDR3 covers 16 residues. In the PCR, 60 Vbeta and 13 Jbeta primers were used. Sequencing used immunoSEQ multiplex PCR; TCRdb keeps in-frame clones, though not all of them. Here the sample spans 150,000 to 200,000 clones, around 77% being singletons. This chain links TRBV18 with TRBJ1-5; 7 bases map to TRBD1. The sequence was collected from a man between 60 and 75 years old in good health and CMV-seronegative. Sequenced material: PBMCs. In DNA, the CDR3 is TGTGCCAGCTCACAGGAGACGGGACAGAGCAATCAGCCCCAGCATTTT. As protein: CASSQETGQSNQPQHF.